This is a list of T cell receptor beta chains from one sample in a study of read filtering for tumor transcriptome and immune sequencing. TCRdb re-derived calls from the reads in MiXCR, one entry per CDR3 protein. The table records roughly 60,000 distinct CDR3 sequences, 20% to 25% of them present only once. The sequencing input was a population of CD138-negative cells sorted from bone marrow. These receptors were obtained from a donor aged 40 or over with multiple myeloma. The CDR3 runs from the conserved cysteine through the conserved F or W. Fields, in order: CDR3 protein, CDR3 DNA, clone size, V gene, J gene, D gene. D genes are given only for firm matches. Expanded clones are given a class, and other clones once, few, many or no size at all.

CDR3aa: CASSQIGTSRNERYF; CDR3nt: TGCGCCAGCAGCCAAATAGGGACTAGCCGCAACGAGCGGTACTTC; abundance: NA; v_gene: TRBV4-1; j_gene: TRBJ2-7; d_gene: TRBD2
CDR3aa: CASSSRQGNYEQYF; CDR3nt: TGTGCCAGCAGCTCACGACAGGGGAACTACGAGCAGTACTTC; abundance: many; v_gene: TRBV7-9; j_gene: TRBJ2-7; d_gene: TRBD1
CDR3aa: CASSLNQNYGYTF; CDR3nt: TGCGCCAGCAGCTTAAATCAGAACTATGGCTACACCTTC; abundance: many; v_gene: TRBV5-1; j_gene: TRBJ1-2; d_gene: NA
CDR3aa: CATISAGDEAFF; CDR3nt: TGTGCCACCATCTCGGCCGGGGATGAAGCTTTCTTT; abundance: many; v_gene: TRBV24-1; j_gene: TRBJ1-1; d_gene: NA
CDR3aa: CAISESNRQQGYTF; CDR3nt: TGTGCCATCAGTGAGTCGAACCGCCAGCAGGGCTACACCTTC; abundance: few; v_gene: TRBV10-3; j_gene: TRBJ1-2; d_gene: NA
CDR3aa: CASATQAGSYNEQFF; CDR3nt: TGTGCCAGCGCCACCCAGGCGGGAAGCTACAATGAGCAGTTCTTC; abundance: few; v_gene: TRBV7-9; j_gene: TRBJ2-1; d_gene: NA
CDR3aa: CASSANRDTGELFF; CDR3nt: TGCGCCAGCAGCGCCAACAGGGACACCGGGGAGCTGTTTTTT; abundance: many; v_gene: TRBV5-1; j_gene: TRBJ2-2; d_gene: NA
CDR3aa: CASSGYRSGGNQPQHF; CDR3nt: TGCGCCAGCAGCGGGTACCGGTCCGGGGGCAATCAGCCCCAGCATTTT; abundance: NA; v_gene: TRBV5-1; j_gene: TRBJ1-5; d_gene: NA
CDR3aa: CSVAGGNTGELFF; CDR3nt: TGCAGCGTTGCGGGCGGGAACACCGGGGAGCTGTTTTTT; abundance: many; v_gene: TRBV29-1; j_gene: TRBJ2-2; d_gene: NA
CDR3aa: CASRTGGDTQYF; CDR3nt: TGTGCCAGCAGGACGGGGGGAGATACGCAGTATTTT; abundance: many; v_gene: TRBV2; j_gene: TRBJ2-3; d_gene: TRBD2
CDR3aa: CATSDFSPGTGELFF; CDR3nt: TGTGCCACCAGTGATTTTTCCCCGGGAACCGGGGAGCTGTTTTTT; abundance: many; v_gene: TRBV24-1; j_gene: TRBJ2-2; d_gene: NA
CDR3aa: CARSLDCRNDKLFF; CDR3nt: TGCGCCAGAAGCTTGGACTGTAGGAATGATAAACTGTTTTTT; abundance: NA; v_gene: TRBV5-1; j_gene: TRBJ1-4; d_gene: NA
CDR3aa: CASSVAGNQPQHF; CDR3nt: TGTGCCAGCAGCGTAGCCGGAAATCAGCCCCAGCATTTT; abundance: NA; v_gene: TRBV9; j_gene: TRBJ1-5; d_gene: NA
CDR3aa: CSARDPRTGSTEAFF; CDR3nt: TGCAGTGCTAGAGATCCTAGGACAGGGAGTACTGAAGCTTTCTTT; abundance: many; v_gene: TRBV20-1; j_gene: TRBJ1-1; d_gene: TRBD1
CDR3aa: CSASSQGTHEQYF; CDR3nt: TGCAGTGCTAGTAGTCAGGGAACTCACGAGCAGTACTTC; abundance: NA; v_gene: TRBV20-1; j_gene: TRBJ2-7; d_gene: NA
CDR3aa: CASSFRDTRSSRGKFF; CDR3nt: TGTGCCAGCAGTTTCCGGGATACCCGGTCCTCTCGTGGCAAGTTCTTC; abundance: many; v_gene: TRBV28; j_gene: TRBJ2-1; d_gene: NA
CDR3aa: CASSQGLQSDSNQPQHF; CDR3nt: TGCGCCAGCAGCCAAGGACTCCAAAGCGATAGCAATCAGCCCCAGCATTTT; abundance: few; v_gene: TRBV5-1; j_gene: TRBJ1-5; d_gene: NA
CDR3aa: CASSLETGVNTEAFF; CDR3nt: TGTGCCAGCAGCTTGGAGACAGGGGTTAACACTGAAGCTTTCTTT; abundance: many; v_gene: TRBV5-6; j_gene: TRBJ1-1; d_gene: TRBD1
CDR3aa: CASSLTGYNEKLFF; CDR3nt: TGTGCCAGCAGCCTGACGGGTTATAATGAAAAACTGTTTTTT; abundance: NA; v_gene: TRBV27; j_gene: TRBJ1-4; d_gene: NA
CDR3aa: CASSPGRGLGNTIYF; CDR3nt: TGTGCCAGTTCCCCGGGGAGGGGACTCGGGAACACCATATATTTT; abundance: NA; v_gene: TRBV19; j_gene: TRBJ1-3; d_gene: NA
CDR3aa: CASSRGGGEGQETQYF; CDR3nt: TGTGCCAGCAGCCGGGGAGGGGGCGAAGGCCAAGAGACCCAGTACTTC; abundance: many; v_gene: TRBV5-4; j_gene: TRBJ2-5; d_gene: NA
CDR3aa: CSASRQQSIYQPQHF; CDR3nt: TGCAGTGCTAGCCGACAGCAATCCATATATCAGCCCCAGCATTTT; abundance: many; v_gene: TRBV20-1; j_gene: TRBJ1-5; d_gene: NA
CDR3aa: CASSLQGWVSGYTF; CDR3nt: TGTGCCAGCAGTTTGCAGGGCTGGGTGAGTGGCTACACCTTC; abundance: NA; v_gene: TRBV12-3/TRBV12-4; j_gene: TRBJ1-2; d_gene: NA
CDR3aa: CASSQDVTSYEQYF; CDR3nt: TGCGCCAGCAGCCAAGATGTCACCAGCTACGAGCAGTACTTC; abundance: few; v_gene: TRBV4-1; j_gene: TRBJ2-7; d_gene: NA
CDR3aa: CASSLQGGTTYNEQFF; CDR3nt: TGTGCCAGCAGCTTACAGGGCGGGACAACCTACAATGAGCAGTTCTTC; abundance: many; v_gene: TRBV7-8; j_gene: TRBJ2-1; d_gene: NA
CDR3aa: CASSFRQGSNQPQHF; CDR3nt: TGTGCCAGCAGTTTTCGACAGGGGAGCAATCAGCCCCAGCATTTT; abundance: few; v_gene: TRBV12-3/TRBV12-4; j_gene: TRBJ1-5; d_gene: TRBD1
CDR3aa: CSVEVHATGSETQYF; CDR3nt: TGCAGCGTTGAAGTACATGCGACTGGGTCAGAGACCCAGTACTTC; abundance: NA; v_gene: TRBV29-1; j_gene: TRBJ2-5; d_gene: NA
CDR3aa: CAISEGPSTYEQYF; CDR3nt: TGTGCCATCAGTGAGGGACCCTCCACCTACGAGCAGTACTTC; abundance: many; v_gene: TRBV10-3; j_gene: TRBJ2-7; d_gene: NA
CDR3aa: CASSSPRGTGELFF; CDR3nt: TGTGCCAGCAGCTCCCCCCGGGGGACGGGGGAGCTGTTTTTT; abundance: NA; v_gene: TRBV11-3; j_gene: TRBJ2-2; d_gene: NA
CDR3aa: CASSLNRGFEAFF; CDR3nt: TGTGCCAGCAGCCTAAACCGAGGCTTTGAAGCTTTCTTT; abundance: few; v_gene: TRBV5-5; j_gene: TRBJ1-1; d_gene: NA
CDR3aa: CASSLAGGPAGELFF; CDR3nt: TGTGCCAGCAGTTTAGCGGGAGGCCCAGCCGGGGAGCTGTTTTTT; abundance: many; v_gene: TRBV2; j_gene: TRBJ2-2; d_gene: TRBD2
CDR3aa: CASSSPSRGRFYEQYF; CDR3nt: TGTGCCAGCAGTTCCCCGTCGCGCGGGAGGTTCTACGAGCAGTACTTC; abundance: NA; v_gene: TRBV28; j_gene: TRBJ2-7; d_gene: TRBD2
CDR3aa: CSARNYREPAYEQYF; CDR3nt: TGCAGTGCTAGAAACTACCGGGAGCCGGCCTACGAGCAGTACTTC; abundance: NA; v_gene: TRBV20-1; j_gene: TRBJ2-7; d_gene: NA
CDR3aa: CASRAEPYEQYF; CDR3nt: TGTGCCAGCAGAGCAGAACCCTACGAGCAGTACTTC; abundance: many; v_gene: TRBV12-3/TRBV12-4; j_gene: TRBJ2-7; d_gene: NA
CDR3aa: CASRSQGGKLFF; CDR3nt: TGTGCCAGCAGGTCACAGGGCGGAAAACTGTTTTTT; abundance: few; v_gene: TRBV11-2; j_gene: TRBJ1-4; d_gene: NA
CDR3aa: CASRQTVGGAIGTDTQYF; CDR3nt: TGCGCCAGCAGACAAACTGTCGGGGGGGCCATTGGCACAGATACGCAGTATTTT; abundance: many; v_gene: TRBV5-1; j_gene: TRBJ2-3; d_gene: TRBD2
CDR3aa: CASSIRLEGEKLFF; CDR3nt: TGTGCCAGTAGTATACGACTCGAGGGGGAAAAACTGTTTTTT; abundance: NA; v_gene: TRBV19; j_gene: TRBJ1-4; d_gene: NA
CDR3aa: CSATGTLALGNQPQHF; CDR3nt: TGCAGTGCAACCGGGACACTAGCGTTAGGCAATCAGCCCCAGCATTTT; abundance: few; v_gene: TRBV20-1; j_gene: TRBJ1-5; d_gene: NA
CDR3aa: CASSSLGTGTIMGANVLTF; CDR3nt: TGTGCCAGCAGTTCCTTAGGGACAGGGACTATCATGGGGGCCAACGTCCTGACTTTC; abundance: many; v_gene: TRBV6-5; j_gene: TRBJ2-6; d_gene: TRBD1
CDR3aa: CASSLGPGRYQETQYF; CDR3nt: TGTGCCAGCAGCTTAGGCCCAGGGAGGTACCAAGAGACCCAGTACTTC; abundance: many; v_gene: TRBV11-2; j_gene: TRBJ2-5; d_gene: NA
CDR3aa: CASSSERGRGNEQFF; CDR3nt: TGTGCCAGCAGCTCTGAGCGGGGTCGGGGCAATGAGCAGTTCTTC; abundance: many; v_gene: TRBV7-9; j_gene: TRBJ2-1; d_gene: TRBD2
CDR3aa: CASSINGAQDEQFF; CDR3nt: TGTGCCAGTAGTATAAACGGGGCCCAGGATGAGCAGTTCTTC; abundance: many; v_gene: TRBV19; j_gene: TRBJ2-1; d_gene: NA
CDR3aa: CASSFRQGMAGELFF; CDR3nt: TGTGCCAGCAGTTTTCGACAGGGGATGGCCGGGGAGCTGTTTTTT; abundance: few; v_gene: TRBV12-3/TRBV12-4; j_gene: TRBJ2-2; d_gene: TRBD1